This T cell receptor beta chain was identified in a study of cytomegalovirus exposure and HLA in healthy donors. General study findings and limits: A classifier reportedly called cytomegalovirus status with high sensitivity and specificity.

Donors came from a validation cohort of 95 to 150 subjects, distinct from the first 666-subject cohort. A note on this clone: Its antigen is not identified.

TCRdb keeps only in-frame clones here, not all; method: immunoSEQ multiplex PCR. The data show over 150,000 clones, with approximately 82% seen just once and under 15% held by the top ten. The germline V gene has CDR1 LGHNA and CDR2 YNFKEQ. Trimming took off 4 bases at V and 4 bases at J, with 16 bases between the two ends. This CDR3 spans 15 amino acids. This clonotype was obtained from a woman under 40 in good health and CMV-seropositive. J is TRBJ2-5 and V is TRBV4-2; possible D gene TRBD1, 8 bases. Sequencing used PBMCs. This CDR3 is CASSPGQGGRETQYF. CDR3 DNA sequence: TGTGCCAGCAGCCCCGGACAGGGCGGGAGAGAGACCCAGTACTTC.